A single sample is the source of the 27 T cell receptor beta chains below, sequenced in a study of cytomegalovirus exposure and HLA in healthy donors. The method was immunoSEQ multiplex PCR; TCRdb's version includes in-frame clones alone and lacks a portion of them. The repertoire consists of around 150,000 clones, with 89% occurring once and the leading ten covering 4% to 4.5%. Source material: PBMCs. The source of these receptors is a man aged 18 to 30 in good health and CMV-seropositive.

V is TRBV29-1 and J is TRBJ1-1; no reliable D call. V dropped 2 bases and J dropped 4 bases, with 8 bases sitting between them. The CDR3 runs 12 residues. Germline CDR1 and CDR2: SQVTM and ANQGSEA. The CDR3 region is CSVEFAGTEAFF. The CDR3 DNA sequence: TGCAGCGTTGAATTCGCGGGCACTGAAGCTTTCTTT.

The V call is TRBV5-1, the J call TRBJ2-1, with 7 bases identical to TRBD2. The germline CDR1 and CDR2 sequences are SGHRS and YFSETQ. V lost 3 bases to trimming and J lost 9 bases; unmatched junction nucleotides: 9. The CDR3 has 14 residues. The CDR3 protein is CASSSWTSSSEQFF. The CDR3 nucleotides are TGCGCCAGCAGCTCATGGACTAGTTCATCTGAGCAGTTCTTC. The complete variable domain, with remaining parts taken from reference TRBV5-1 and TRBJ2-1, reads KAGVTQTPRYLIKTRGQQVTLSCSPISGHRSVSWYQQTPGQGLQFLFEYFSETQRNKGNFPGRFSGRQFSNSRSEMNVSTLELGDSALYLCASSSWTSSSEQFFGPGTRLTVL.

The chain combines TRBV25-1 with TRBJ2-5, with 8 bases identical to TRBD1. The J segment lost 5 bases and the V segment lost 7 bases, leaving 12 bases of the junction unmatched. The CDR3 is made up of 15 amino acids. CDR1 and CDR2 from the germline V gene are MGHDK and SYGVNS. The chain's CDR3 is CASTDGQGAGETQYF. The CDR3 DNA reads TGTGCCAGCACCGACGGACAGGGAGCAGGGGAGACCCAGTACTTC.

The V and J genes are TRBV21-1 and TRBJ2-2; the listed D gene, TRBD1, was not tested against the DNA. TRBV21-1 is a known pseudogene. The CDR3 has 19 residues. The CDR3 DNA follows: TGTGCCAGCAGCAAATGGACCCAGACAGGGCCTAGAGACACCGGGGAGCTGTTTTTT. It translates to CASSKWTQTGPRDTGELFF.

The V call is TRBV6-1, the J call TRBJ2-2; 9 bases are shared with TRBD2. The trim removed 4 bases at V and 4 bases at J, leaving 4 bases unmatched. Germline V CDR1 and CDR2: MNHNS, SASEGT. The CDR3 is made up of 15 amino acids. As DNA, the CDR3 is TGTGCCAGCAGTGTTAGCGGGAGTGGCACCGGGGAGCTGTTTTTT. As protein: CASSVSGSGTGELFF.

This chain links TRBV28 with TRBJ2-3; 7 nucleotides agree with TRBD1. CDR3 length: 15 residues. Per germline, CDR1 MDHEN and CDR2 SYDVKM. V dropped 4 bases and J dropped 2; count of bases not matched to a gene: 6. In DNA form, the CDR3 reads TGTGCCAGCAGTTCCGGGACAGAAAACACAGATACGCAGTATTTT. It translates to CASSSGTENTDTQYF.

The rearrangement uses TRBV7-9 and TRBJ2-7, with 13 bases aligning to TRBD2. The V gene end was trimmed by 4 bases and the J gene end by 4 bases; junction bases not matched to a gene: 4. Germline loops: CDR1 SEHNR, CDR2 FQNEAQ (reference sequence). The length of the CDR3 is 15 residues. This CDR3 reads CASSSTSGRPYEQYF. CDR3 coding DNA: TGTGCCAGCAGCTCGACTAGCGGGAGGCCGTACGAGCAGTACTTC.

This sequence joins TRBV5-1 and TRBJ1-2, with TRBD1 matching 8 bases. This CDR3 contains 14 residues. With 3 bases clipped from V and 3 bases from J, the junction kept 4 bases outside the gene matches. CDR1 and CDR2 (germline): SGHRS, YFSETQ. DNA for the CDR3: TGCGCCAGCAGCTCAGGGGGCGTCGACTATGGCTACACCTTC. This gives the protein CASSSGGVDYGYTF.

The V and J genes are TRBV10-3 and TRBJ2-7; D may be TRBD2 (5 bases). Trimming pared 6 bases from V and 0 bases from J, leaving 9 bases between. Germline CDR1 and CDR2: ENHRY and SYGVKD. The CDR3 consists of 13 residues. CDR3 sequence: CAIRDSSSYEQYF. The CDR3 DNA reads TGTGCCATCAGGGACTCGAGCTCCTACGAGCAGTACTTC.

V gene TRBV28 combines with J gene TRBJ1-2; no firm D call. Germline lookup yields CDR1 MDHEN and CDR2 SYDVKM. V lost 2 bases to trimming and J lost 1 base, with 5 bases between them. The CDR3 consists of 13 residues. The CDR3 sequence is CASSLNSNYGYTF. CDR3 nucleotides: TGTGCCAGCAGTTTAAACAGTAACTATGGCTACACCTTC.

This clone was seen only a few times. This chain connects TRBV5-4 to TRBJ1-1, with a possible D match to TRBD1 (6 bases). Trimming shortened V by 0 bases and J by 5 bases, and 11 bases separated the two germline ends. This CDR3 is built from 14 residues. Per the germline V gene, CDR1 is SGHNT and CDR2 is YYREEE (reference sequence). The CDR3 is CASSLGLQGTEAFF. CDR3 coding DNA: TGTGCCAGCAGCTTGGGCCTACAGGGAACTGAAGCTTTCTTT. Full variable domain (outside the CDR3, taken from reference TRBV5-4 and TRBJ1-1): ETGVTQSPTHLIKTRGQQVTLRCSSQSGHNTVSWYQQALGQGPQFIFQYYREEENGRGNFPPRFSGLQFPNYSSELNVNALELDDSALYLCASSLGLQGTEAFFGQGTRLTVV.

This chain connects TRBV5-1 to TRBJ2-4; possible D gene TRBD2, 7 bases. Germline-derived CDR1 and CDR2 are SGHRS and YFSETQ. The CDR3 covers 16 residues. The V end lost 4 bases, the J end lost 0 bases, and 14 bases lay between the germline ends. The chain's CDR3 is CASSPGGGLAKNIQYF. CDR3 DNA: TGCGCCAGCAGCCCCGGCGGGGGCTTAGCCAAAAACATTCAGTACTTC.

In its sample, this clone was seen many times. This chain links TRBV5-4 with TRBJ2-6; D perhaps matches TRBD2 (7 bases). CDR1 SGHNT and CDR2 YYREEE come from the germline V gene (reference sequence). Trimming pared 3 bases from V and 0 bases from J, leaving 16 bases between. This CDR3 comprises 18 residues. CDR3 in amino acids: CASSWVGGPPSGANVLTF. CDR3 coding DNA: TGTGCCAGCAGCTGGGTGGGGGGGCCACCCTCTGGGGCCAACGTCCTGACTTTC. The full variable domain, its missing parts supplied by reference TRBV5-4 and TRBJ2-6, is ETGVTQSPTHLIKTRGQQVTLRCSSQSGHNTVSWYQQALGQGPQFIFQYYREEENGRGNFPPRFSGLQFPNYSSELNVNALELDDSALYLCASSWVGGPPSGANVLTFGAGSRLTVL.

V and J are TRBV7-2 and TRBJ1-5; TRBD1 matches at 7 bases. The CDR3 has 15 residues. Trimming took 4 bases from V and 6 from J; bases not matched to a gene: 9. The germline gives CDR1 SGHTA, CDR2 FQGNSA. The CDR3 nucleotides are TGTGCCAGCAGCTCCGGCCCGGAGGGGGCTCAGCCCCAGCATTTT. Residues: CASSSGPEGAQPQHF.

This chain uses TRBV28 with TRBJ1-2; perhaps TRBD1 as D (5 bases). The CDR3 spans 12 residues. V lost 8 bases and J lost 4, with 11 bases in between. Per germline, CDR1 MDHEN and CDR2 SYDVKM. This CDR3 reads CASHGRGYGYTF. CDR3 in DNA: TGTGCCAGCCACGGGAGGGGCTATGGCTACACCTTC.

The chain links TRBV28 to TRBJ2-7, with 8 bases identical to TRBD2. The V gene end was trimmed by 5 bases and the J gene end by 3 bases; junction bases not matched to a gene: 3. CDR3 length: 13 residues. The germline V gene encodes CDR1 MDHEN and CDR2 SYDVKM. CDR3 coding DNA: TGTGCCAGCAGTACTAGCGGCCTCTACGAGCAGTACTTC. Translating it yields CASSTSGLYEQYF.

The CDR3 DNA follows: TGTGCCAGCAGCGTTACAGGGATCAGCACAGATACGCAGTATTTT. The encoded protein is CASSVTGISTDTQYF. The chain employs TRBV9 and TRBJ2-3, with a weak D call TRBD1 (6 bases). The germline V gene has CDR1 SGDLS and CDR2 YYNGEE. The CDR3 runs 15 residues. Trimming took 2 bases from V and 0 from J, leaving 10 bases between them.

The chain has TRBV2 and TRBJ2-7; 11 bases match TRBD2. CDR1 and CDR2 (germline): SNHLY, FYNNEI. The CDR3 totals 16 residues. V trimming: 6 bases; J trimming: 4 bases; junction bases outside the gene matches: 11. CDR3 in DNA: TGTGCCAGCAGGCTTACTAGCGGGAGTTTTCGGTACGAGCAGTACTTC. Translating gives CASRLTSGSFRYEQYF. The whole variable domain, filled in from reference TRBV2 and TRBJ2-7, reads EPEVTQTPSHQVTQMGQEVILRCVPISNHLYFYWYRQILGQKVEFLVSFYNNEISEKSEIFDDQFSVERPDGSNFTLKIRSTKLEDSAMYFCASRLTSGSFRYEQYFGPGTRLTVT.

V is TRBV27 and J is TRBJ2-1, with D tentatively TRBD1 (5 bases). There are 13 residues in the CDR3. Germline CDR1 MNHEY, CDR2 SMNVEV (reference sequence). Between the trimmed V and J ends, which lost 2 bases and 6 bases, there was a span of 8 bases. The CDR3 sequence is CASSLHRTNEQFF. CDR3 nucleotides: TGTGCCAGCAGTTTACACAGGACCAATGAGCAGTTCTTC.

The rearrangement uses TRBV15 and TRBJ2-7, with TRBD1 as a possible D gene (6 bases). The CDR3 totals 16 residues. Trimming shortened V by 1 base and J by 2 bases, and 15 bases separated the two germline ends. Germline V gene sequence: CDR1 LNHNV, CDR2 YYDKDF (reference sequence). CDR3 nucleotides: TGTGCCACCAGCAGAGCACTCAACAGGGCCCCCTACGAGCAGTACTTC. Its protein product is CATSRALNRAPYEQYF. The full variable domain, in which reference TRBV15 and TRBJ2-7 provide the parts outside the CDR3, is DAMVIQNPRYQVTQFGKPVTLSCSQTLNHNVMYWYQQKSSQAPKLLFHYYDKDFNNEADTPDNFQSRRPNTSFCFLDIRSPGLGDTAMYLCATSRALNRAPYEQYFGPGTRLTVT.

V is TRBV18 and J is TRBJ2-2; 8 bases agree with TRBD2. This CDR3 comprises 14 residues. The trim removed 3 bases at V and 5 bases at J, leaving 2 bases unmatched. Germline V CDR1 and CDR2: KGHSH, LQKENI. The CDR3 spells CASSPREGTGELFF. For the CDR3, the DNA is TGTGCCAGCTCACCCCGGGAGGGAACCGGGGAGCTGTTTTTT.

The chain has TRBV19 and TRBJ1-2; 10 bases are shared with TRBD1. Trimming took 7 bases from V and 6 from J; bases not matched to a gene: 5. The CDR3 consists of 13 residues. Germline V gene data show CDR1 as LNHDA and CDR2 as SQIVND (reference sequence). In nucleotides, the CDR3 is TGTGCCAGTACCCCGACAGGGGGCAATGGCTACACCTTC. Its translation: CASTPTGGNGYTF.

J is TRBJ2-5 and V is TRBV4-1; 7 nucleotides match TRBD1. The length of the CDR3 is 18 residues. J gave up 2 bases and V 2 bases, and 14 bases lay outside the gene matches. Germline V gene lookup returns CDR1 MGHRA and CDR2 YSYEKL. CDR3 in DNA: TGCGCCAGCAGCCAAAAGGGACCGGGACAGCTCCCTCAAGAGACCCAGTACTTC. This encodes CASSQKGPGQLPQETQYF.

The rearrangement links TRBV5-6 to TRBJ2-7; 7 positions agree with TRBD2. The CDR3 contains 17 residues. V trimming: 4 bases; J trimming: 6 bases; junction bases outside the gene matches: 19. The germline gives CDR1 SGHDT, CDR2 YYEEEE. CDR3 bases: TGTGCCAGCAGCCTGTCTTTGATGGGAGGGCCTCTTCTCGAGCAGTACTTC. It specifies CASSLSLMGGPLLEQYF.

The chain combines TRBV30 with TRBJ1-5; tentative D call: TRBD1 (6 bases). Germline CDR1 and CDR2: GTSNPN and SVGIG (reference sequence). Deletions cut 0 bases from V and 5 bases from J, with 14 bases between. The CDR3 totals 15 residues. The CDR3 DNA is TGTGCCTGGAGTGTGGACAGCCTTAAATATCAGCCCCAGCATTTT. It encodes CAWSVDSLKYQPQHF.

Written as DNA, the CDR3 is TGTGCCAACCGGGACAGGGGTAACACTGAAGCTTTCTTT. Protein sequence: CANRDRGNTEAFF. V is TRBV6-1 and J is TRBJ1-1; TRBD1 matches 10 bases. The CDR3 has 13 residues. Germline assignment: CDR1 MNHNS and CDR2 SASEGT. V dropped 10 bases and J dropped 2; count of bases not matched to a gene: 4.

J is TRBJ2-3 and V is TRBV5-1; 14 bases are shared with TRBD2. Germline CDR1 and CDR2: SGHRS and YFSETQ. The CDR3 sequence is 16 residues long. After removal of 5 bases from V and 4 bases from J, the junction contained 6 bases not matched to a gene. CDR3 region: CASRPPGLAGADTQYF. The CDR3 bases are TGCGCCAGCAGGCCACCGGGACTAGCGGGAGCAGATACGCAGTATTTT.